These T cell receptor beta chains were read from a single sample in a study of blood T cell repertoires in COVID-19. Libraries were prepared by immunoSEQ multiplex PCR; TCRdb keeps only in-frame clonotypes and omits some of them. The repertoire holds 240,000 or so clones, with approximately 84% as singletons. Sequences were obtained from peripheral blood. Receptors originate from a woman of 80 years or more with acute or convalescent COVID-19. Each CDR3 is given with its conserved first and last residue. D genes are given only for firm matches. The size field is filled for only some rows; it gives once, few, many or a size class.

abundance,j_gene,d_gene,v_gene,CDR3aa,CDR3nt
.,TRBJ1-4,TRBD1,TRBV15,CATSRGTGEKLFF,TGTGCCACCAGCAGAGGGACAGGGGAAAAACTGTTTTTT
.,TRBJ2-5,TRBD2,TRBV18,CASSPRTSGSGETQYF,TGTGCCAGCTCACCACGGACTAGCGGGAGCGGAGAGACCCAGTACTTC
.,TRBJ1-1,.,TRBV13,CASSLSGNTEAFF,TGTGCCAGCAGCTTAAGCGGGAACACTGAAGCTTTCTTT
.,TRBJ1-3,.,TRBV15,CATSREGRGNTIYF,TGTGCCACCAGCAGAGAGGGCAGGGGAAACACCATATATTTT
.,TRBJ2-1,.,TRBV6-4,CASSVGGASSYNEQFF,TGTGCCAGCAGTGTAGGGGGTGCTAGCTCCTACAATGAGCAGTTCTTC
.,TRBJ2-5,TRBD1,TRBV30,CAWNRQGLGETQYF,TGTGCCTGGAACCGACAGGGGCTCGGAGAGACCCAGTACTTC
.,TRBJ2-1,TRBD2,TRBV11-3,CASSSLAGGPYNEQFF,TGTGCCAGCAGCTCGTTAGCGGGAGGGCCCTACAATGAGCAGTTCTTC
.,TRBJ2-1,.,TRBV7-6,CASSSLLRGRYNEQFF,TGTGCCAGCAGCTCATTACTCAGGGGTCGCTACAATGAGCAGTTCTTC
.,TRBJ1-1,.,TRBV5-4,CASSLQLKQNTEAFF,TGTGCCAGCAGCTTGCAATTAAAGCAGAACACTGAAGCTTTCTTT
.,TRBJ2-1,TRBD2,TRBV7-2,CASSLQGLAGGRGEQFF,TGTGCCAGCAGCTTGCAGGGACTAGCGGGGGGGCGCGGTGAGCAGTTCTTC
.,TRBJ1-1,.,TRBV5-1,CASSSRGGSVNTEAFF,TGCGCCAGCAGCTCGAGGGGGGGATCCGTGAACACTGAAGCTTTCTTT
many,TRBJ1-1,.,TRBV5-4,CASRRGGAGVNTEAFF,TGTGCCAGCCGAAGAGGAGGGGCTGGCGTGAACACTGAAGCTTTCTTT
.,TRBJ1-4,TRBD1,TRBV20-1,CSASRTGGGTNEKLFF,TGCAGTGCTAGTAGGACAGGGGGCGGAACTAATGAAAAACTGTTTTTT
.,TRBJ1-1,.,TRBV29-1,CSGQIQGLNTEAFF,TGCAGCGGCCAAATACAGGGCCTGAACACTGAAGCTTTCTTT
medium-sized,TRBJ2-7,TRBD1,TRBV7-8,CASSPGTGINYEQYF,TGTGCCAGCAGCCCCGGGACAGGAATCAACTACGAGCAGTACTTC
.,TRBJ2-5,TRBD2,TRBV7-9,CASSSTSGLGETQYF,TGTGCCAGCAGCTCGACTAGCGGGCTGGGAGAGACCCAGTACTTC
.,TRBJ1-3,TRBD1,TRBV4-1,CASSQVGTGLISSGNTIYF,TGCGCCAGCAGCCAAGTTGGGACAGGGCTCATTTCCTCTGGAAACACCATATATTTT
.,TRBJ2-3,.,TRBV5-4,CASSSENRRTDTQYF,TGTGCCAGCAGCTCGGAAAACAGGCGCACAGATACGCAGTATTTT
.,TRBJ2-3,TRBD2,TRBV2,CASRGGLGRDTQYF,TGTGCCAGCAGGGGGGGACTAGGTAGGGATACGCAGTATTTT
.,TRBJ2-5,.,TRBV7-6,CASSSNPSGETQYF,TGTGCCAGCAGCTCCAACCCCTCGGGGGAGACCCAGTACTTC
.,TRBJ2-7,TRBD1,TRBV5-1,CASSPGTGPPYEQYF,TGCGCCAGCAGCCCCGGGACAGGGCCCCCCTACGAGCAGTACTTC
.,TRBJ2-3,TRBD2,TRBV5-1,CASRMGLASDTQYF,TGCGCCAGCAGGATGGGACTAGCATCAGATACGCAGTATTTT
.,TRBJ2-7,TRBD1,TRBV4-2,CASGRDRTYEQYF,TGTGCCAGCGGCCGGGACAGGACCTACGAGCAGTACTTC
.,TRBJ2-1,TRBD1,TRBV6-6,CASAGTGSISEQFF,TGTGCCAGCGCCGGGACAGGGTCGATATCTGAGCAGTTCTTC
.,TRBJ2-1,.,TRBV2,CASRYDGGSYNEQFF,TGTGCCAGCAGATACGACGGGGGATCCTACAATGAGCAGTTCTTC
few,TRBJ2-7,.,TRBV5-1,CASSLGSPLGGSSYEQYF,TGCGCCAGCAGCTTGGGGTCCCCGCTCGGAGGCAGCTCCTACGAGCAGTACTTC
.,TRBJ1-4,TRBD1,TRBV10-2,CASSDPGTGINEKLFF,TGCGCCAGCAGTGACCCCGGGACAGGTATAAATGAAAAACTGTTTTTT
.,TRBJ1-1,TRBD1,TRBV29-1,CSVGEGANTEAFF,TGCAGCGTTGGTGAGGGGGCGAACACTGAAGCTTTCTTT
.,TRBJ2-3,.,TRBV6-5,CASQTSADTQYF,TGTGCCAGCCAAACCTCAGCAGATACGCAGTATTTT
.,TRBJ1-1,.,TRBV19,CASSRSRNTEAFF,TGTGCCAGTAGCCGGTCGAGGAACACTGAAGCTTTCTTT
few,TRBJ1-2,.,TRBV15,CATSRDRQGLGYTF,TGTGCCACCAGCAGAGATCGGCAGGGCTTAGGCTACACCTTC
.,TRBJ2-1,TRBD2,TRBV6-5,CASRKSGRAYNEQFF,TGTGCCAGCAGGAAAAGCGGGAGGGCCTACAATGAGCAGTTCTTC
.,TRBJ1-4,TRBD1,TRBV4-1,CASSQTGGSNEKLFF,TGCGCCAGCAGCCAGACAGGGGGCTCTAATGAAAAACTGTTTTTT
few,TRBJ2-7,TRBD1,TRBV7-9,CATRTGTGLLEQYF,TGTGCCACCAGAACCGGGACAGGGCTCCTCGAGCAGTACTTC
.,TRBJ2-5,.,TRBV7-2,CASSPRQLQETQYF,TGTGCCAGCAGCCCAAGACAGCTCCAAGAGACCCAGTACTTC
many,TRBJ2-7,.,TRBV6-2/TRBV6-3,CASSYGAGIEQYF,TGTGCCAGCAGTTACGGGGCAGGGATCGAGCAGTACTTC
.,TRBJ1-1,TRBD1,TRBV29-1,CSVRISGTGGAESTEAFF,TGCAGCGTTAGAATTTCCGGGACAGGGGGCGCGGAGAGCACTGAAGCTTTCTTT
.,TRBJ1-3,.,TRBV7-2,CASSPWELSSGNTIYF,TGTGCCAGCAGCCCCTGGGAGCTTTCCTCTGGAAACACCATATATTTT
few,TRBJ2-7,TRBD1,TRBV3-1/TRBV3-2,CASSQIQGAPYEQYF,TGTGCCAGCAGCCAGATACAGGGGGCCCCCTACGAGCAGTACTTC
.,TRBJ2-3,TRBD2,TRBV6-2/TRBV6-3,CASSSGGAVLTDTQYF,TGTGCCAGCAGCAGCGGGGGGGCCGTTTTAACCGATACGCAGTATTTT
once,TRBJ2-7,TRBD1,TRBV6-5,CASSPDRGRSYEQYF,TGTGCCAGCAGTCCCGACAGGGGGCGTTCCTACGAGCAGTACTTC
.,TRBJ1-5,.,TRBV19,CASRGQRGQPQHF,TGTGCCAGTAGGGGGCAAAGGGGTCAGCCCCAGCATTTT
.,TRBJ1-6,.,TRBV28,CASRYGREYNSPLHF,TGTGCCAGCAGATATGGACGGGAATATAATTCACCCCTCCACTTT
.,TRBJ1-5,TRBD1,TRBV7-9,CASQKGAQTPQHF,TGTGCCAGCCAAAAGGGGGCCCAAACGCCCCAGCATTTT
.,TRBJ1-4,.,TRBV11-2,CASSLVGGLGEKLFF,TGTGCCAGCAGCTTAGTGGGGGGGCTAGGTGAAAAACTGTTTTTT
.,TRBJ2-5,.,TRBV2,CASRDGGKETQYF,TGTGCCAGCCGGGACGGGGGAAAAGAGACCCAGTACTTC
.,TRBJ2-7,TRBD2,TRBV7-2,CASSLGLRREGEQYF,TGTGCCAGCAGCTTAGGGCTTAGGCGGGAGGGCGAGCAGTACTTC
.,TRBJ1-1,TRBD1,TRBV19,CASVGQGNTEAFF,TGTGCCAGTGTCGGACAGGGAAACACTGAAGCTTTCTTT
few,TRBJ2-7,.,TRBV28,CASSLQSPGYEQYF,TGTGCCAGCAGTTTACAGTCCCCTGGCTACGAGCAGTACTTC
once,TRBJ1-1,TRBD1,TRBV7-2,CASSRDRGPGTEAFF,TGTGCCAGCAGCCGGGACAGGGGTCCGGGGACTGAAGCTTTCTTT
once,TRBJ1-2,TRBD1,TRBV10-1,CASSEPTGGSTNYGYTF,TGCGCCAGCAGTGAGCCGACAGGGGGGTCTACTAACTATGGCTACACCTTC
.,TRBJ1-2,TRBD1,TRBV5-6,CASSFPGQLYGYTF,TGTGCCAGCAGCTTTCCGGGACAGCTTTATGGCTACACCTTC
.,TRBJ1-1,TRBD1,TRBV2,CASSTDRGSAFF,TGTGCCAGCAGTACGGACAGGGGTTCGGCTTTCTTT